The 14 T cell receptor beta chains presented below share a single source sample, sequenced in a study of T cells in localized non-small cell lung cancer. Profiled with immunoSEQ multiplex PCR; TCRdb holds only in-frame clones, not every one. This sample has about 3,500 clones, with approximately 20% found just once. Material: lung tumor tissue, obtained before any cancer treatment. These receptors all stem from a female donor over 55 with stage II lung adenocarcinoma.

V gene TRBV23-1 combines with J gene TRBJ2-6; tentatively, D is TRBD1 (6 bases). TRBV23-1 is labeled an ORF, and its function is uncertain. V lost 3 bases to trimming and J lost 4 bases, with 31 bases between them. CDR3 length: 22 residues. This CDR3 is CASSHFPRWGLPPPSGANVLTF. The CDR3 DNA reads as TGCGCCAGCAGTCACTTCCCGCGATGGGGGCTCCCCCCCCCATCCGGGGCCAACGTCCTGACTTTC.

This clone was detected many times. This sequence joins TRBV7-1 and TRBJ2-7; TRBD1 is a possible D gene (5 bases). TRBV7-1 is given ORF status, its function remaining uncertain. The V end was cut by 4 bases, the J end by 1 base, with 14 bases between. The CDR3 consists of 15 residues. CDR3 amino acids: CASSLSPGKSYEQYF. The CDR3 coding sequence is TGTGCCAGCAGCTTAAGCCCAGGGAAATCCTACGAGCAGTACTTC.

The V call is TRBV10-2, the J call TRBJ2-7; a weak D match, TRBD1 (5 bases). Germline CDR1 WSHSY, CDR2 SAAADI. This CDR3 has 17 residues. Trimming took off 2 bases at V and 6 bases at J, with 23 bases between the two ends. As DNA, the CDR3 is TGCGCCAGCAGTGAGCCCATCACAAGGGGAAGTTCAGGCGAGCAGTACTTC. Amino acid sequence: CASSEPITRGSSGEQYF.

As DNA, the CDR3 is TGCGCCAGCAGCTTATTTCCGGGAGGACAAGCGCAGGGTGGCTACACCTTC. As protein: CASSLFPGGQAQGGYTF. The chain uses TRBV5-1 and TRBJ1-2; maybe TRBD1 (5 bases). The CDR3 length is 17 residues. CDR1 SGHRS and CDR2 YFSETQ come from the germline V gene. The germline V and J ends were trimmed by 2 bases and 7 bases, with 24 bases remaining between them. Using reference TRBV5-1 and TRBJ1-2 for the parts outside the CDR3, the full variable domain is KAGVTQTPRYLIKTRGQQVTLSCSPISGHRSVSWYQQTPGQGLQFLFEYFSETQRNKGNFPGRFSGRQFSNSRSEMNVSTLELGDSALYLCASSLFPGGQAQGGYTFGSGTRLTVV.

The rearrangement joins TRBV28 to TRBJ2-1; 13 bases line up with TRBD2. The CDR3 has 17 amino acids. Trimming took 7 bases from V and 4 from J; bases not matched to a gene: 10. Germline assignment: CDR1 MDHEN and CDR2 SYDVKM. In nucleotides, the CDR3 is TGTGCCAGCACCACCCAGGGACTAGCGGGATCGTACAATGAGCAGTTCTTC. It specifies CASTTQGLAGSYNEQFF. The variable domain in full, completed from reference TRBV28 and TRBJ2-1, reads DVKVTQSSRYLVKRTGEKVFLECVQDMDHENMFWYRQDPGLGLRLIYFSYDVKMKEKGDIPEGYSVSREKKERFSLILESASTNQTSMYLCASTTQGLAGSYNEQFFGPGTRLTVL.

This chain links TRBV28 with TRBJ1-2; no reliable D call. V was clipped by 8 bases and J by 8 bases, with 18 bases between them. This CDR3 has 13 residues. Per germline, CDR1 MDHEN and CDR2 SYDVKM. In DNA, the CDR3 is TGTGCCAGCCGACTCCCAACCAGTAACGGCTACACCTTC. Protein product: CASRLPTSNGYTF.

The chain is built from TRBV18 and TRBJ2-1; D is perhaps TRBD1 (5 bases). The germline gives CDR1 KGHSH, CDR2 LQKENI. Trimming took 6 bases from V and 8 from J, leaving 20 bases between them. The CDR3 covers 15 residues. The CDR3 is CASSISLTQGYEQFF. In DNA, the CDR3 is TGTGCCAGCTCCATCTCTTTAACCCAGGGTTATGAGCAGTTCTTC.

This clone was seen only a few times. The rearrangement links TRBV15 to TRBJ2-7; perhaps D is TRBD1 or TRBD2 (5 bases each). Germline V gives CDR1 LNHNV, CDR2 YYDKDF (reference sequence). V was clipped by 1 base and J by 4 bases, with 20 bases between them. The CDR3 loop spans 17 amino acids. The CDR3, as DNA: TGTGCCACCAGCAGAGTGCCCAGGGACGGAGGCCCATACGAGCAGTACTTC. This codes for CATSRVPRDGGPYEQYF. The full variable domain, rest sourced from reference TRBV15 and TRBJ2-7, is DAMVIQNPRYQVTQFGKPVTLSCSQTLNHNVMYWYQQKSSQAPKLLFHYYDKDFNNEADTPDNFQSRRPNTSFCFLDIRSPGLGDTAMYLCATSRVPRDGGPYEQYFGPGTRLTVT.

This clone has only a few counts. The genes are TRBV30 and TRBJ2-7, with TRBD1 matching over 12 bases. With V trimmed by 7 bases and J by 4 bases, 8 bases remained unmatched. The CDR3 runs 14 residues. Per germline, CDR1 GTSNPN and CDR2 SVGIG (reference sequence). CDR3 protein: CAYSGTGGRYEQYF. CDR3 in DNA: TGTGCCTACTCCGGGACAGGGGGCAGATACGAGCAGTACTTC. Combining the CDR3 with reference TRBV30 and TRBJ2-7 gives the whole variable domain SQTIHQWPATLVQPVGSPLSLECTVEGTSNPNLYWYRQAAGRGLQLLFYSVGIGQISSEVPQNLSASRPQDRQFILSSKKLLLSDSGFYLCAYSGTGGRYEQYFGPGTRLTVT.

This clone is deemed medium-sized. The rearrangement uses TRBV12-2 and TRBJ2-1; TRBD2, the D gene given by the table, was not confirmed from the DNA. TRBV12-2 is reported as a pseudogene. The CDR3 totals 14 residues. The CDR3 reads CATQGTGGYNEQFF. The CDR3 DNA is TGTGCCACCCAAGGTACCGGGGGGTACAATGAGCAGTTCTTC.

This clone was found a few times. The junction and the germline gene differ at one end; a read error may be behind it. CDR3 coding DNA: TGTGCTAGCAGCCCGGGACTAGCGGCCTACAATGAGCAGTTCTTC. Translating gives CASSPGLAAYNEQFF. This chain uses TRBV11-3 with TRBJ2-1; the match to TRBD2 covers 11 bases. This CDR3 region has 15 residues. Germline loops: CDR1 SGHNT, CDR2 YENEEA.

The J gene is TRBJ2-7, the V gene TRBV5-1, with D perhaps matching TRBD1 (5 bases). The CDR3 has 14 residues. V gave up 0 bases and J gave up 3 bases, with 10 bases separating them. Germline values: CDR1 SGHRS, CDR2 YFSETQ. Here the CDR3 reads CASSLAGGHYEQYF. In DNA, the CDR3 is TGCGCCAGCAGCTTGGCAGGCGGACACTACGAGCAGTACTTC.

The rearrangement joins TRBV5-1 to TRBJ2-1; 7 nucleotides match TRBD2. CDR1 is SGHRS and CDR2 is YFSETQ in the germline V gene. The CDR3 is made up of 14 amino acids. V lost 4 bases and J lost 9; bases outside the gene matches: 10. The CDR3 DNA follows: TGCGCCAGCAGCCCCTCGGGCGGGAGCAGTGAGCAGTTCTTC. Its translation: CASSPSGGSSEQFF.

The CDR3 DNA follows: TGTGCCAGTAGTGCAGGCCCGGGACGAACGACGGCAGATACGCAGTATTTT. Amino acids: CASSAGPGRTTADTQYF. The chain is built from TRBV19 and TRBJ2-3; D tentatively reads TRBD1 or TRBD2 (5 bases each). In germline, CDR1 is LNHDA, CDR2 SQIVND (reference sequence). The CDR3 has 17 residues. Deletions cut 5 bases from V and 4 bases from J, with 22 bases between.